This record covers a single T cell receptor beta chain. Germline assignment: CDR1 SEHNR and CDR2 FQNEAQ (reference sequence). The CDR3 has 16 residues. V was pared by 1 base and J by 0 bases, with 12 bases between. The PCR ran on 60 Vbeta and 13 Jbeta primers. Profiled with immunoSEQ multiplex PCR; TCRdb holds only in-frame clones, not every one. The sample consists of roughly 81,000 clones, roughly 80% of them appearing once. The data were obtained in a study of cytomegalovirus exposure and HLA in healthy donors. The sequence was collected from a boy younger than 18 in good health and CMV-seronegative. Sequencing was carried out using PBMCs. The V call is TRBV7-9, the J call TRBJ1-1; D call uncertain. CDR3 sequence: CASSLGLGRMNTEAFF. The CDR3 nucleotides are TGTGCCAGCAGCTTAGGCTTAGGCAGGATGAACACTGAAGCTTTCTTT.